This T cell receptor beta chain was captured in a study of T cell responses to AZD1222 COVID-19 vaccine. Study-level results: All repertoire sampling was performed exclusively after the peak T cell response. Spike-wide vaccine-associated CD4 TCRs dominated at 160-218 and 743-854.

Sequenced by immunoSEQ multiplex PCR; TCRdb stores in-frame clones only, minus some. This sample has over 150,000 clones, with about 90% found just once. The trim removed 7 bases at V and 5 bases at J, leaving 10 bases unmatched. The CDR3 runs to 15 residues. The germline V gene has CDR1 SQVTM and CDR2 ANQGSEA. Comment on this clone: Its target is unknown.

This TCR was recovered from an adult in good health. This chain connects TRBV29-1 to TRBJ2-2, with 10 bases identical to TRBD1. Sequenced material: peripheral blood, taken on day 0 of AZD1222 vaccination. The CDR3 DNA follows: TGCAGCGCCGAAGCCGGGACAGGGGTGACCGGGGAGCTGTTTTTT. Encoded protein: CSAEAGTGVTGELFF.